Listed here is a single TCR beta chain. The data belong to a study of blood T cell repertoires in COVID-19. As for the study in general: The United States, Italy and Spain were the sources of the acute and convalescent COVID-19 samples. PBMCs, B-cell-depleted T cells, or T cells were the source of the cDNA or gDNA that made up the material.

As handled by the study authors: It was from reference gene primer amplification that nucleated cell counts were estimated. Sequencing used immunoSEQ multiplex PCR; TCRdb keeps in-frame clones, though not all of them. D and trimming were read from the DNA, whereas the V and J calls and clone size are those reported in that table. The sample includes about 80,000 clones, about 83% of them seen just once. Per germline, CDR1 SGHRS and CDR2 YFSETQ. The CDR3 contains 16 residues. Losses at the gene ends were 2 bases for V and 4 bases for J; bases not matched to a gene: 8. This clonotype was obtained from a man aged 50-60 years with acute or convalescent COVID-19. Specimen: peripheral blood. The V gene is TRBV5-1, the J gene TRBJ2-7; 11 positions match TRBD1. As DNA, the CDR3 is TGCGCCAGCAGCTTTTTCCGGACAGGGGGCATTTACGAGCAGTACTTC. Translation gives CASSFFRTGGIYEQYF.